One sample yielded the 21 T cell receptor beta chains listed below, sequenced in a study of identical twins. MiXCR, applied by TCRdb to the 5' RACE reads, yields one record per CDR3 protein. The sample holds some 660,000 distinct CDR3 sequences, over 8.5% seen once. Separately, the same data were catalogued under a study of yellow fever vaccine responses in identical twins.

The specimen was PBMCs. The receptors here all came from a woman aged 18-35 years in good health.

This sequence joins TRBV15 and TRBJ2-1; a weak D match, TRBD1 (8 bases). Trimming removed 4 bases at V and 2 bases at J, with 15 bases between. This CDR3 has 16 residues. Germline V gene data show CDR1 as LNHNV and CDR2 as YYDKDF (reference sequence). The CDR3 protein is CATSKRGGQAYNEQFF. CDR3 sequence (DNA): TGTGCCACCAGCAAGAGGGGGGGACAGGCCTACAATGAGCAGTTCTTC.

Many counts were recorded for this clonotype. This chain connects TRBV9 to TRBJ2-1; 8 bases are shared with TRBD2. The CDR3 totals 16 residues. The junction had 14 bases not matched to a gene; V was cut back by 4 bases and J by 8 bases. The V gene's germline CDR1 is SGDLS and CDR2 YYNGEE. This chain's CDR3 is CASSPRPQRERDEQFF. The CDR3 nucleotides are TGTGCCAGCAGCCCTCGCCCCCAGCGGGAGAGGGATGAGCAGTTCTTC.

The chain is built from TRBV4-3 and TRBJ2-1; 7 nucleotides align to TRBD2. This CDR3 has 19 residues. The germline V gene encodes CDR1 LGHNA and CDR2 YSLEER. V lost 4 bases, J lost 10 bases, and 25 bases stayed unmatched. This CDR3 is CASSPGGGIFGGKGREQFF. The CDR3 DNA is TGCGCCAGCAGCCCGGGGGGTGGGATTTTCGGAGGGAAGGGACGAGAGCAGTTCTTC.

CDR3 DNA: TGTGCCTGGGGAGTAGAGACCCAGTACTTC. Amino acid sequence: CAWGVETQYF. This rearrangement joins TRBV30 to TRBJ2-5; D is unresolved. Germline V lookup: CDR1 GTSNPN, CDR2 SVGIG (reference sequence). Trimming removed 5 bases from V and 4 bases from J, with 5 bases in between. This CDR3 is built from 10 residues.

A few counts support this clonotype. V gene TRBV9 combines with J gene TRBJ2-1; D not resolved. CDR3 size: 16 residues. Trimming cost V 0 bases and J 9 bases, with 19 bases left between them. Germline CDR1 is SGDLS and CDR2 is YYNGEE. CDR3 loop: CASSVVWVVMTVEQFF. In nucleotides, the CDR3 is TGTGCCAGCAGCGTAGTATGGGTGGTCATGACGGTTGAGCAGTTCTTC.

The chain joins TRBV4-3 to TRBJ1-1; TRBD1 might be the D (5 bases). This CDR3 is built from 15 residues. Trimming shortened V by 0 bases and J by 8 bases, and 16 bases separated the two germline ends. Looked up from germline, CDR1 is LGHNA and CDR2 is YSLEER. The CDR3, as DNA: TGCGCCAGCAGCCAAGAAGCGTCGACAGTTCGCGAAGCTTTCTTT. Residues: CASSQEASTVREAFF.

This clonotype was seen a handful of times. The rearrangement joins TRBV5-1 to TRBJ1-1; no clear D gene. The CDR3 has 13 amino acids. In germline, CDR1 is SGHRS, CDR2 YFSETQ. Trimming took off 4 bases at V and 4 bases at J, with 11 bases between the two ends. The CDR3 nucleotides are TGCGCCAGCAGCGATTCAAGGACCACTGAAGCTTTCTTT. Translating gives CASSDSRTTEAFF.

This clonotype was counted many times. DNA of the CDR3: TGTGCCATCAGTGAGCCGGAAGACAGGGGGCTTCCAAATCAGCCCCAGCATTTT. This sequence encodes CAISEPEDRGLPNQPQHF. This chain uses TRBV10-3 with TRBJ1-5; 10 positions match TRBD1. The CDR3 is made up of 18 amino acids. The germline V gene has CDR1 ENHRY and CDR2 SYGVKD. V gave up 2 bases and J gave up 4 bases; unmatched junction bases: 11.

This clonotype was detected only a few times. The genes are TRBV28 and TRBJ2-7; D may be TRBD1 (6 bases). The CDR3 has 15 amino acids. V shed 6 bases and J shed 5 bases, with 20 bases lying between them. Germline-derived CDR1 and CDR2 are MDHEN and SYDVKM. The CDR3 spells CASRLQGEVWDEQYF. DNA of the CDR3: TGTGCCAGCAGACTACAGGGTGAAGTGTGGGACGAGCAGTACTTC.

This rearrangement joins TRBV24-1 to TRBJ2-5; D not resolved. This CDR3 is built from 13 residues. Trimming stripped 7 bases from V and 0 bases from J, with 8 bases between. CDR1 and CDR2 from the germline V gene are KGHDR and SFDVKD. The CDR3 DNA is TGTGCCACCAGGGCCCAGAACCAAGAGACCCAGTACTTC. Its translation is CATRAQNQETQYF.

This clonotype was counted a few times. The V gene is TRBV2, the J gene TRBJ2-7, with 7 nucleotides matching TRBD1. The germline V gene encodes CDR1 SNHLY and CDR2 FYNNEI. This CDR3 contains 14 residues. J gave up 1 base and V 7 bases, and 7 bases lay outside the gene matches. The CDR3 loop is CASTKTGDSYEQYF. The CDR3 DNA reads as TGTGCCAGCACCAAAACAGGGGATTCCTACGAGCAGTACTTC.

The rearrangement joins TRBV29-1 to TRBJ2-7; 10 nucleotides line up with TRBD1. CDR3 size: 14 residues. CDR1 SQVTM and CDR2 ANQGSEA come from the germline V gene. J was trimmed by 2 bases and V by 4 bases; bases with no gene match: 5. The CDR3 protein is CSVAPTGGPYEQYF. As DNA, the CDR3 is TGCAGCGTTGCTCCGACAGGGGGCCCCTACGAGCAGTACTTC.

J is TRBJ2-7 and V is TRBV27, with D possibly matching TRBD2 (5 bases). CDR3 length: 14 amino acids. Trimming cost V 2 bases and J 3 bases, with 11 bases left between them. Looked up from germline, CDR1 is MNHEY and CDR2 is SMNVEV (reference sequence). The CDR3 here is CASSLRELGYEQYF. Here the CDR3 DNA reads TGTGCCAGCAGTTTAAGGGAGTTGGGCTACGAGCAGTACTTC.

J is TRBJ2-3 and V is TRBV3-1; 12 nucleotides align to TRBD1. The V gene end was trimmed by 4 bases and the J gene end by 0 bases; junction bases not matched to a gene: 2. The CDR3 runs 16 residues. Germline CDR1 and CDR2: LGHDT and YNNKEL (reference sequence). DNA for the CDR3: TGTGCCAGCAGCCCGGGACAGGGGGCTAGCACAGATACGCAGTATTTT. Residues: CASSPGQGASTDTQYF.

The V call is TRBV7-9, the J call TRBJ2-5, with 7 bases fitting TRBD1. This CDR3 contains 15 residues. V gave up 8 bases and J gave up 4 bases; unmatched junction bases: 13. Germline CDR1 SEHNR, CDR2 FQNEAQ (reference sequence). The CDR3 DNA sequence: TGTGCCAGCGGAAAAGGGGGCAGGGGTGGAGAGACCCAGTACTTC. It is translated as CASGKGGRGGETQYF.

The chain couples TRBV7-2 to TRBJ1-3; maybe TRBD1 (6 bases). CDR1 is SGHTA, CDR2 FQGNSA, per germline. CDR3 length: 17 amino acids. V was cut by 0 bases and J by 1 base, with 13 bases left in between. Here the CDR3 reads CASSLAYREGSGNTIYF. DNA of the CDR3: TGTGCCAGCAGCTTAGCGTACAGGGAGGGATCTGGAAACACCATATATTTT. The variable domain in full, with the rest retrieved from reference TRBV7-2 and TRBJ1-3, is GAGVSQSPSNKVTEKGKDVELRCDPISGHTALYWYRQSLGQGLEFLIYFQGNSAPDKSGLPSDRFSAERTGGSVSTLTIQRTQQEDSAVYLCASSLAYREGSGNTIYFGEGSWLTVV.

The chain uses TRBV7-2 and TRBJ2-3; tentative D call: TRBD2 (7 bases). Germline V lookup: CDR1 SGHTA, CDR2 FQGNSA. Trimming pared 2 bases from V and 6 bases from J, leaving 18 bases between. The CDR3 has 16 amino acids. DNA of the CDR3: TGTGCCAGCAGCTTAACTATACGGGGGGCAAGTGATACGCAGTATTTT. The encoded protein is CASSLTIRGASDTQYF.

This clonotype was seen at least ten times. V gene TRBV6-2 or TRBV6-3 combines with J gene TRBJ2-3; no clear D. Deletions cut 7 bases from V and 3 bases from J, with 8 bases between. The germline gives CDR1 MNHEY, CDR2 SVGEGT. The CDR3 consists of 12 residues. DNA of the CDR3: TGTGCCAGCACAAGGTCGACAGATACGCAGTATTTT. Translated: CASTRSTDTQYF.

V is TRBV11-3 and J is TRBJ2-5; D remains unclear. This CDR3 has 15 residues. Between the trimmed V and J ends, which lost 6 bases and 4 bases, there was a span of 18 bases. Germline lookup yields CDR1 SGHNT and CDR2 YENEEA. Here the CDR3 DNA reads TGTGCCAGCAGTCCTTACTCCGGAGCTACAGAGACCCAGTACTTC. Translating it yields CASSPYSGATETQYF.

This clonotype was seen many times. The rearrangement links TRBV12-3 or TRBV12-4 to TRBJ2-7; D might be TRBD1 (6 bases). V lost 6 bases to trimming and J lost 7 bases, with 10 bases between them. The CDR3 totals 11 residues. The CDR3 spells CASRYREEQYF. The DNA of the CDR3 is TGTGCCAGCAGATACAGGGAGGAGCAGTACTTC.

At least ten counts were recorded for this clonotype. The chain uses TRBV19 and TRBJ2-1; 8 bases fit TRBD2. The J segment lost 0 bases and the V segment lost 9 bases, leaving 7 bases of the junction unmatched. Germline V lookup: CDR1 LNHDA, CDR2 SQIVND (reference sequence). CDR3 length equals 15 residues. CDR3 protein: CARNIAGSSYNEQFF. The CDR3 nucleotides are TGTGCCAGGAATATAGCGGGAAGCTCCTACAATGAGCAGTTCTTC.